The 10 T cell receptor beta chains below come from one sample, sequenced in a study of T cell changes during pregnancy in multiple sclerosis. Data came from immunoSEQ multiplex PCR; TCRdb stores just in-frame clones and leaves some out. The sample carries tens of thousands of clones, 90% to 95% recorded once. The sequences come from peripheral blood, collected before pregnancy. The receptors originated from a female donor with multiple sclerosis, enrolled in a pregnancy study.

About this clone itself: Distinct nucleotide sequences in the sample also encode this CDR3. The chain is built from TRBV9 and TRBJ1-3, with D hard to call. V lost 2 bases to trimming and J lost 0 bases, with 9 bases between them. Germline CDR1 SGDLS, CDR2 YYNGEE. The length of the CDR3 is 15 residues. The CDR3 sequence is CASSVGSSSGNTIYF. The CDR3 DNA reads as TGTGCCAGCAGCGTGGGCTCTTCCTCTGGAAACACCATATATTTT.

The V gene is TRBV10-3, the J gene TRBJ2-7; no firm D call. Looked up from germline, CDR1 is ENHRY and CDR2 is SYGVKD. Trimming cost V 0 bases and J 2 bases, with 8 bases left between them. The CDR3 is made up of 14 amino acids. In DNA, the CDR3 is TGTGCCATCAGTGAGTCGGTCGGAGCCTACGAGCAGTACTTC. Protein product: CAISESVGAYEQYF.

The DNA for the CDR3 is TGTGCCAGCAGCCCCAGCGGGGACTCCTACGAGCAGTACTTC. Its protein is CASSPSGDSYEQYF. This chain uses TRBV5-4 with TRBJ2-7, with TRBD2 matching over 7 bases. The trim removed 4 bases at V and 0 bases at J, leaving 4 bases unmatched. The CDR3 covers 14 residues. The V gene's germline CDR1 is SGHNT and CDR2 YYREEE (reference sequence).

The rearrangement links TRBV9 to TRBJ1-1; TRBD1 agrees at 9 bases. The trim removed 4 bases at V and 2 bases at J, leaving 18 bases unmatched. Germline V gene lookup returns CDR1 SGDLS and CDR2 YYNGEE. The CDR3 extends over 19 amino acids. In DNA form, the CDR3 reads TGTGCCAGCAGCACACATCCGGCCGGGACAGGGCGCTCCAACACTGAAGCTTTCTTT. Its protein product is CASSTHPAGTGRSNTEAFF.

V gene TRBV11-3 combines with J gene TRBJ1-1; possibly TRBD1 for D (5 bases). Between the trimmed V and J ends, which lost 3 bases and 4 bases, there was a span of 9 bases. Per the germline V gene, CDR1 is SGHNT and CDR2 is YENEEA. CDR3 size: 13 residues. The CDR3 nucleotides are TGTGCCAGCAGCTTCGACAGACGCACTGAAGCTTTCTTT. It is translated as CASSFDRRTEAFF.

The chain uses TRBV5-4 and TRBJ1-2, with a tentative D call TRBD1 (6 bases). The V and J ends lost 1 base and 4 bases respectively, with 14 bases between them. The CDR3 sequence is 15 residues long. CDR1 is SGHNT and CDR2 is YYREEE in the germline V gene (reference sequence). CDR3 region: CASSLSGGLGYGYTF. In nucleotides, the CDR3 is TGTGCCAGCAGCTTGTCCGGGGGGCTGGGCTATGGCTACACCTTC.

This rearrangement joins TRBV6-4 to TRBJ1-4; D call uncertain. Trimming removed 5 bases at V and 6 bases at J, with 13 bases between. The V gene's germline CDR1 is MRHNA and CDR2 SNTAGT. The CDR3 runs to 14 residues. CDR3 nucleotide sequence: TGTGCCAGCAGTCAGGCAGTTTGGGATGAAAAACTGTTTTTT. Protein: CASSQAVWDEKLFF.

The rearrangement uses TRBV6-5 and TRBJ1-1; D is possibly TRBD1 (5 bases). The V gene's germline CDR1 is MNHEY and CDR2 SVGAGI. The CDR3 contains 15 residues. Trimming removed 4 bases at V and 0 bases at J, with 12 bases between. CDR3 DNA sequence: TGTGCCAGCAGTTCCTCCGGGGGACTGAACACTGAAGCTTTCTTT. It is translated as CASSSSGGLNTEAFF.

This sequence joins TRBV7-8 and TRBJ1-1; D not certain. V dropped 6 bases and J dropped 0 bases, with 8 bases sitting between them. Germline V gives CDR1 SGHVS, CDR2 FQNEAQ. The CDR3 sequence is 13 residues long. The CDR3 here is CASSLQMNTEAFF. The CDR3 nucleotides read TGTGCCAGCAGTTTACAGATGAACACTGAAGCTTTCTTT.

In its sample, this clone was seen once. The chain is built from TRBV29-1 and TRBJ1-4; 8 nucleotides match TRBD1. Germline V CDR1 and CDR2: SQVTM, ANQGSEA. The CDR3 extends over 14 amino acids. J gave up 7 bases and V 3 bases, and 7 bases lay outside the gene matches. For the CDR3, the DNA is TGCAGCGTTGACCCAGGGGGCATAGGTGAAAAACTGTTTTTT. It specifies CSVDPGGIGEKLFF.